This T cell receptor beta chain was captured by sequencing in a study of CD8 T cells in Susac syndrome. About the research overall: At the time their blood was drawn, patients with Susac syndrome were either therapy-naive, on corticosteroids (with some of them also receiving intravenous immunoglobulin), or on intravenous immunoglobulin alone.

The CDR3 covers 17 residues. The germline V gene encodes CDR1 MGHRA and CDR2 YSYEKL. Deletions cut 0 bases from V and 6 bases from J, with 20 bases between. When the RNA was reverse transcribed, random hexamers were used with an input of roughly 0.45 to 1 ug. Amplification of TCR beta CDR3 across 54 Vbeta and 13 Jbeta was performed with immunoSEQ multiplex PCR. TCRdb used MiXCR to reprocess the immunoSEQ multiplex PCR reads, holding one entry per CDR3 protein. The sample includes 70,000 to 95,000 distinct CDR3 sequences, around 94% of them seen just once. This chain links TRBV4-1 with TRBJ1-2; D remains ambiguous. The clonotype comes from a human donor with Susac syndrome. The specimen was CD8+ T cells from PBMCs. DNA for the CDR3: TGCGCCAGCAGCCAAGATGAGGCGCCCCCTATGTTTAATGGCTACACCTTC. It encodes CASSQDEAPPMFNGYTF.